A selection of T cell receptor beta chains follows, all from one sample in a study of beta chain features in type 1 diabetes. Measured with immunoSEQ multiplex PCR; TCRdb has only the in-frame clones, and not every one. The sample includes about 42,000 clones, around 50% of them seen just once. Specimen: stem cell memory CD4+ T cells from blood. These receptors were taken from a woman aged 25 to 39 in good health. The CDR3 runs from the conserved cysteine through the conserved F or W. The order of the fields is V gene, D gene, clone size, J gene, CDR3 DNA, CDR3 protein. D genes are given only for firm matches. Size is omitted from some rows. Given values are once, few, many or a class for expanded clones.

V gene: TRBV2; D gene: .; clone size: few; J gene: TRBJ2-7; CDR3 DNA: TGTGCCAGCAGGTCAACTAGCAGCTACGAGCAGTACTTC; CDR3 protein: CASRSTSSYEQYF
V gene: TRBV7-2; D gene: .; clone size: .; J gene: TRBJ2-7; CDR3 DNA: TGTGCCAGCAGCTTAGACGGGAGATCCTACGAGCAGTACTTC; CDR3 protein: CASSLDGRSYEQYF
V gene: TRBV25-1; D gene: TRBD1; clone size: .; J gene: TRBJ2-7; CDR3 DNA: TGTGCCAGCAGTGCCGGGACAGCATTCTACGAGCAGTACTTC; CDR3 protein: CASSAGTAFYEQYF
V gene: TRBV30; D gene: TRBD2; clone size: .; J gene: TRBJ2-7; CDR3 DNA: TGTGCCTTCCGTGGGACTAGCGGGACTAAGATGATTTACGAGCAGTACTTC; CDR3 protein: CAFRGTSGTKMIYEQYF
V gene: TRBV19; D gene: .; clone size: few; J gene: TRBJ1-3; CDR3 DNA: TGTGCCAGTAGTACGCAGGGGACTGGAAACACCATATATTTT; CDR3 protein: CASSTQGTGNTIYF
V gene: TRBV28; D gene: .; clone size: .; J gene: TRBJ2-7; CDR3 DNA: TGTGCCAGCATCTCCGCAGGAGGCTACGAGCAGTACTTC; CDR3 protein: CASISAGGYEQYF
V gene: TRBV7-3; D gene: TRBD2; clone size: few; J gene: TRBJ2-7; CDR3 DNA: TGTGCCAGCAGCTTAATTTTTCGGGGGACTAGCGGGTACGAGCAGTACTTC; CDR3 protein: CASSLIFRGTSGYEQYF
V gene: TRBV2; D gene: .; clone size: .; J gene: TRBJ1-2; CDR3 DNA: TGTGCCAGCAAAATGGGGTCGGAGGCTGGCTACACCTTC; CDR3 protein: CASKMGSEAGYTF
V gene: TRBV7-2; D gene: .; clone size: few; J gene: TRBJ2-7; CDR3 DNA: TGTGCCAGCAGCATTGCGGGAAGCGCCGGCGAGCAGTACTTC; CDR3 protein: CASSIAGSAGEQYF
V gene: TRBV18; D gene: TRBD1; clone size: .; J gene: TRBJ1-5; CDR3 DNA: TGTGCCAGCTCACCAGGGACAGGGGATGAGGGCAATCAGCCCCAGCATTTT; CDR3 protein: CASSPGTGDEGNQPQHF
V gene: TRBV7-2; D gene: TRBD1; clone size: .; J gene: TRBJ1-3; CDR3 DNA: TGTGCCAGCAGCCGACGACAGGGAAGGTCTGGAAACACCATATATTTT; CDR3 protein: CASSRRQGRSGNTIYF
V gene: TRBV6-5; D gene: TRBD1; clone size: .; J gene: TRBJ2-5; CDR3 DNA: TGTGCCAGCTTGGAATTGGGGACAGGGGGAGAGACCCAGTACTTC; CDR3 protein: CASLELGTGGETQYF
V gene: TRBV7-2; D gene: .; clone size: few; J gene: TRBJ2-1; CDR3 DNA: TGTGCCAGCAGCTTAGAGGATCAGGGCCGTGGCTCCTACAATGAGCAGTTCTTC; CDR3 protein: CASSLEDQGRGSYNEQFF
V gene: TRBV27; D gene: .; clone size: once; J gene: TRBJ1-5; CDR3 DNA: TGTGCCAGCAGTTCAACCCCCTCGGGGTCCCAGCCCCAGCATTTT; CDR3 protein: CASSSTPSGSQPQHF
V gene: TRBV30; D gene: TRBD2; clone size: .; J gene: TRBJ2-1; CDR3 DNA: TGTGCCTGGAGTGTTTTACTAGCGGGACTGTTCTTC; CDR3 protein: CAWSVLLAGLFF
V gene: TRBV18; D gene: .; clone size: .; J gene: TRBJ2-1; CDR3 DNA: TGTGCCAGCTCACCAACCCGGGACTCATCCTCCTACAATGAGCAGTTCTTC; CDR3 protein: CASSPTRDSSSYNEQFF
V gene: TRBV5-1; D gene: TRBD2; clone size: .; J gene: TRBJ2-5; CDR3 DNA: TGCGCCAGCAGCTTGGTCCTAGCGGGAGATCGGGGAGAGACCCAGTACTTC; CDR3 protein: CASSLVLAGDRGETQYF
V gene: TRBV7-2; D gene: TRBD1; clone size: .; J gene: TRBJ2-3; CDR3 DNA: TGTGCCAGCAGCTTATCGGCAGGGGGCGCAGATACGCAGTATTTT; CDR3 protein: CASSLSAGGADTQYF
V gene: TRBV6-6; D gene: .; clone size: .; J gene: TRBJ2-7; CDR3 DNA: TGTGCCAGCAGTTACGTCGATCGGAGCGAGCAGTACTTC; CDR3 protein: CASSYVDRSEQYF
V gene: TRBV18; D gene: .; clone size: few; J gene: TRBJ2-3; CDR3 DNA: TGTGCCAGCTCACCAGGCGATACGCAGTATTTT; CDR3 protein: CASSPGDTQYF
V gene: TRBV18; D gene: TRBD1; clone size: .; J gene: TRBJ2-7; CDR3 DNA: TGTGCCAGCTCACCACCGTCGACAGGGGCCTCATACGAGCAGTACTTC; CDR3 protein: CASSPPSTGASYEQYF
V gene: TRBV4-2; D gene: .; clone size: .; J gene: TRBJ2-5; CDR3 DNA: TGTGCCAGCAGCTCCAGGGCTATTCAAGAGACCCAGTACTTC; CDR3 protein: CASSSRAIQETQYF